This T cell receptor beta chain was sequenced during a study of regulatory T cells in long-lasting Graves disease. Time point in this sample: persistent/refractory GD, antithyroid drugs over 5 years with positive TRAb. PBMC RNA was the source of the TCR library. This CDR3 has 13 amino acids. V was clipped by 5 bases and J by 12 bases, with 19 bases between them. Germline V CDR1 and CDR2: SGHVS, FQNEAQ. According to the study, TCR beta libraries were built with iRepertoire HTBI primers and CDR3-region Arm-PCR. TCRdb itself ran the multiplex PCR reads through MiXCR, one entry per CDR3 protein. The data show about 460,000 distinct CDR3 sequences, under 25% seen once. This clonotype was found many times.

Sequenced material: peripheral blood mononuclear cells (PBMCs), taken when the disease was refractory, from a patient treated with antithyroid drugs. V gene TRBV7-8 combines with J gene TRBJ1-1; D perhaps matches TRBD1 (5 bases). The TCR comes from a female donor with Graves disease. CDR3 coding DNA: TGTGCCAGCAGCCCTGTGGGGCGGGGGAGGTCTTTCTTT. It specifies CASSPVGRGRSFF.